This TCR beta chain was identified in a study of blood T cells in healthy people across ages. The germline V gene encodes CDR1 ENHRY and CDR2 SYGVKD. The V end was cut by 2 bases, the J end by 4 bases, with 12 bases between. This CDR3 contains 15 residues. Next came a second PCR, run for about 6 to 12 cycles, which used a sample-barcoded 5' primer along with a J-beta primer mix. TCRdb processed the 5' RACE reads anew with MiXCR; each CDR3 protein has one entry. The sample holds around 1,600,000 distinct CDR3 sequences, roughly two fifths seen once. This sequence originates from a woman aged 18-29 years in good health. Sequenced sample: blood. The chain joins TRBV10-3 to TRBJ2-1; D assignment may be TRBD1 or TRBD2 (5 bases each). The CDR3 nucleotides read TGTGCCATCAGTGAGCTCGGAGAGGGGTACAATGAGCAGTTCTTC. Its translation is CAISELGEGYNEQFF.